This paragraph reports one T cell receptor beta chain. Antigen: not known. The data originate from a study of T cell responses to AZD1222 COVID-19 vaccine. Study conclusions and caveats: Regions 160-218 and 743-854 held dominance among vaccine-associated CD4 TCRs, which spanned spike. When two AZD1222 doses had been given, Spike-specific TCR breadth and depth rose.

Sequencing used immunoSEQ multiplex PCR; TCRdb keeps in-frame clones, though not all of them. This sample has some 99,000 clones, with roughly 90% found just once. Germline CDR1 and CDR2: MDHEN and SYDVKM. This CDR3 spans 15 amino acids. V lost 6 bases and J 3 bases, leaving 17 bases between the germline ends. The chain is built from TRBV28 and TRBJ1-2, with D possibly matching TRBD1 (6 bases). Sequencing was performed on peripheral blood, taken on day 0 of MenACWY control vaccination. The source of this sequence is an adult in good health. This CDR3 reads CASSKGGQGYYGYTF. CDR3 nucleotide sequence: TGTGCCAGCAGCAAAGGCGGCCAGGGGTACTATGGCTACACCTTC.